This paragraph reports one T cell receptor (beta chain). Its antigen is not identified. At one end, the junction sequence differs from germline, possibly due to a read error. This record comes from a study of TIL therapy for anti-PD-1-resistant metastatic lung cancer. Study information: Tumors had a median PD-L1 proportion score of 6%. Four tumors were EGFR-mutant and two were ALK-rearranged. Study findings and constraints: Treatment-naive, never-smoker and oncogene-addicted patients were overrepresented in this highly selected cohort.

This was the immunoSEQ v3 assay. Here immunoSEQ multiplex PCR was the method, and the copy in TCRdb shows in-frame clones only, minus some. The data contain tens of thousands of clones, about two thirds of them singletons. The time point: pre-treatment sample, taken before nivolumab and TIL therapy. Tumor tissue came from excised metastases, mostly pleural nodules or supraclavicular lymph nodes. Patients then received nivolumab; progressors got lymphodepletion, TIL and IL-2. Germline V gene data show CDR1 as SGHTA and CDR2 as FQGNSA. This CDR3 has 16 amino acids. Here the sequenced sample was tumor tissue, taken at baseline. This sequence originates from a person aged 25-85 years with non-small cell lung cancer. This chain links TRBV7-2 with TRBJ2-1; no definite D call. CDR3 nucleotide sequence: TGTGCCAGCAGCTATATGGGTACCAAGCGCAACAATGAACAGTTCTTC. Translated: CASSYMGTKRNNEQFF.